These 4 T cell receptor beta chains came from one sample sequenced in a study of cytomegalovirus exposure and HLA in healthy donors. PCR primers comprised 60 Vbeta and 13 Jbeta primers. Only in-frame clones appear in the TCRdb table, and some are missing; sequencing was by immunoSEQ multiplex PCR. The sample lists 150,000 to 200,000 clones; approximately 81% were seen once. The sequencing input was PBMCs. Receptors originate from a man between 18 and 35 years old in good health and CMV-seronegative.

This clone was recorded once. J is TRBJ2-3 and V is TRBV7-2; maybe TRBD2 (6 bases). Trimming removed 5 bases from V and 1 base from J, with 25 bases in between. CDR3 length equals 19 residues. Germline V gene lookup returns CDR1 SGHTA and CDR2 FQGNSA. The DNA of the CDR3 is TGTGCCAGCAGCCCTAGCGCGGCGGCGGGCGGGCGTCGCACAGATACGCAGTATTTT. Protein product: CASSPSAAAGGRRTDTQYF.

This clone was seen a single time. The V and J genes are TRBV7-2 and TRBJ2-5; no reliable D call. The CDR3 extends over 14 amino acids. CDR1 and CDR2 from the germline V gene are SGHTA and FQGNSA. Trimming removed 4 bases from V and 2 bases from J, with 11 bases in between. CDR3 DNA sequence: TGTGCCAGCAGCTCCCGGCTAGTTCAAGAGACCCAGTACTTC. As protein: CASSSRLVQETQYF.

This chain links TRBV6-4 with TRBJ1-1; tentatively, D is TRBD1 (6 bases). The CDR3 runs 14 residues. Trimming cost V 3 bases and J 4 bases, with 12 bases left between them. Germline CDR1 is MRHNA and CDR2 is SNTAGT. CDR3 sequence reads: CASSEEGGGTEAFF. The DNA of the CDR3 is TGTGCCAGCAGTGAGGAGGGGGGGGGCACTGAAGCTTTCTTT.

This clone was seen once. The J gene is TRBJ2-1, the V gene TRBV25-1; D perhaps matches TRBD2 (7 bases). This CDR3 spans 16 amino acids. V shed 1 base and J shed 5 bases, with 15 bases lying between them. CDR1 is MGHDK and CDR2 is SYGVNS in the germline V gene. For the CDR3, the DNA is TGTGCCAGCAGTGAATTGGGGAAGGGGGGGAACAATGAGCAGTTCTTC. Residues: CASSELGKGGNNEQFF.